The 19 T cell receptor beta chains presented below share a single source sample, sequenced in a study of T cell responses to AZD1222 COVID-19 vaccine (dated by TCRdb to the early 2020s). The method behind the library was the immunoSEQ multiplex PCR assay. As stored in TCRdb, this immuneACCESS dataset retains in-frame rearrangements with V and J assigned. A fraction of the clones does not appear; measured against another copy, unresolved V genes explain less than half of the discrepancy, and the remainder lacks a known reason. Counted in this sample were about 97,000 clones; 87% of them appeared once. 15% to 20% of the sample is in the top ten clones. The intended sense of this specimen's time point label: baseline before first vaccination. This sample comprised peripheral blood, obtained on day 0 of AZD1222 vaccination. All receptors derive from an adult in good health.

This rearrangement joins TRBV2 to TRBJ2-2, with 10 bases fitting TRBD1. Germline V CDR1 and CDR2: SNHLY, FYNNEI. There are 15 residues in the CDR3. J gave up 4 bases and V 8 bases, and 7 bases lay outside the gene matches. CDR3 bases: TGTGCCAGCTGGGACAGGGGCTCAGGCACCGGGGAGCTGTTTTTT. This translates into CASWDRGSGTGELFF.

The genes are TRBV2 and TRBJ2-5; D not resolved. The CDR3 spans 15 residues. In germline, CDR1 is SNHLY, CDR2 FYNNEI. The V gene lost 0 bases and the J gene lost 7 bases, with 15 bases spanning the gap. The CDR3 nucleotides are TGTGCCAGCAGTGAAGCGCTTAGTAGCTTAGGGACCCAGTACTTC. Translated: CASSEALSSLGTQYF.

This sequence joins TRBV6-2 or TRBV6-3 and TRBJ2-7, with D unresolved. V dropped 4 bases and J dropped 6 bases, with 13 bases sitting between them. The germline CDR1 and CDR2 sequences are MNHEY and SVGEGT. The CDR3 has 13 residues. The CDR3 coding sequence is TGTGCCAGCAGTTTCCAAAACCGCCCCGAGCAGTACTTC. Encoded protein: CASSFQNRPEQYF.

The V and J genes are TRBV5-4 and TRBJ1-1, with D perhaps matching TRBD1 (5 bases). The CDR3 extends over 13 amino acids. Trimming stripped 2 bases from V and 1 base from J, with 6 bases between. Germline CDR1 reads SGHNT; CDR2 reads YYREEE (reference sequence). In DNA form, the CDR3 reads TGTGCCAGCAGCTTCACAGGGAACACTGAAGCTTTCTTT. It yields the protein CASSFTGNTEAFF. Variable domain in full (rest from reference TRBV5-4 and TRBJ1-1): ETGVTQSPTHLIKTRGQQVTLRCSSQSGHNTVSWYQQALGQGPQFIFQYYREEENGRGNFPPRFSGLQFPNYSSELNVNALELDDSALYLCASSFTGNTEAFFGQGTRLTVV.

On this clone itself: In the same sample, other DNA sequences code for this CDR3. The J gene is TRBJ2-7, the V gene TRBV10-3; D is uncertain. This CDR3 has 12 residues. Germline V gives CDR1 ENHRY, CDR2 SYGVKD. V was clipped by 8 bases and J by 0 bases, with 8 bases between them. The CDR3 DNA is TGTGCCATCTCGGGTCACTCCTACGAGCAGTACTTC. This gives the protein CAISGHSYEQYF.

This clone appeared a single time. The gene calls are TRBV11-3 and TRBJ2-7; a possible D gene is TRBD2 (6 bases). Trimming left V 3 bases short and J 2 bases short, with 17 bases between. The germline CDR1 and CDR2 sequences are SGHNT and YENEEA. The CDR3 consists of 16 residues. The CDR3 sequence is CASSLVSGGGPYEQYF. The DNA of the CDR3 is TGTGCCAGCAGCTTGGTTTCCGGGGGTGGTCCCTACGAGCAGTACTTC.

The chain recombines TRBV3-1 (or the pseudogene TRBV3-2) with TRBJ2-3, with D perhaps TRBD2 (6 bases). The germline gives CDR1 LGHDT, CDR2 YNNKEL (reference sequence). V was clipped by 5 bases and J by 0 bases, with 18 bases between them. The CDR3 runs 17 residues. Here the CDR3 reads CASSRSRLALSTDTQYF. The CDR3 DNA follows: TGTGCCAGCAGCAGAAGTCGGCTAGCGCTGAGCACAGATACGCAGTATTTT.

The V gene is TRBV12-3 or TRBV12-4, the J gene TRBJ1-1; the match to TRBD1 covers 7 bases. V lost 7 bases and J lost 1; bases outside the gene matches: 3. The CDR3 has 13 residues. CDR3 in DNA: TGTGCCAGCATGCGGACAGGGAACACTGAAGCTTTCTTT. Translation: CASMRTGNTEAFF.

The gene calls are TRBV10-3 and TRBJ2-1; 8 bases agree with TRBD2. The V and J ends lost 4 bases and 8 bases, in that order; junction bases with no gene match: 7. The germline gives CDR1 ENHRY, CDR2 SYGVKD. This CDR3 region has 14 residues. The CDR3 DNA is TGTGCCATCAGTGCCCGGGAAGCGGGAGATGAGCAGTTCTTC. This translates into CAISAREAGDEQFF.

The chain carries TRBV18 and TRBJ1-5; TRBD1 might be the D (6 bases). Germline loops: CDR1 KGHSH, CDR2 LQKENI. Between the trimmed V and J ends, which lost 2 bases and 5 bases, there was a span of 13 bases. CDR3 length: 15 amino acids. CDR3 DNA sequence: TGTGCCAGCTCACCATCACAGGGAGTCCATCAGCCCCAGCATTTT. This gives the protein CASSPSQGVHQPQHF.

The CDR3 protein is CASSSKIGTGLETNGYTF. The CDR3 DNA reads TGTGCCAGCAGCTCGAAGATTGGGACAGGCCTGGAGACGAATGGCTACACCTTC. The chain links TRBV5-6 to TRBJ1-2; 8 bases agree with TRBD1. With V trimmed by 3 bases and J by 6 bases, 19 bases remained unmatched. Germline CDR1 is SGHDT and CDR2 is YYEEEE. The CDR3 has 18 amino acids.

Here the CDR3 DNA reads TGCGCCAGCAGCTTGGCGCAGGGGAGAACGTACGAGCAGTACTTC. This encodes CASSLAQGRTYEQYF. J is TRBJ2-7 and V is TRBV5-1, with D perhaps matching TRBD1 (6 bases). Per germline, CDR1 SGHRS and CDR2 YFSETQ. The CDR3 loop spans 15 amino acids. Trimming removed 0 bases from V and 4 bases from J, with 14 bases in between.

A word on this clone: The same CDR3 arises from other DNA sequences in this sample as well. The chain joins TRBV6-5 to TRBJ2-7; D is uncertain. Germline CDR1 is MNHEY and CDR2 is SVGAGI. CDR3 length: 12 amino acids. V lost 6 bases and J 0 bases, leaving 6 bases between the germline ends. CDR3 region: CASSRGSYEQYF. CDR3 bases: TGTGCCAGCAGCAGAGGCTCCTACGAGCAGTACTTC.

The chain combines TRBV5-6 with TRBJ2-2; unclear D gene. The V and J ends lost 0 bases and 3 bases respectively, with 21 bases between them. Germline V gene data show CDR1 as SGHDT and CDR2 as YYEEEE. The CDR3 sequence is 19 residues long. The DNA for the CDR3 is TGTGCCAGCAGCTTGGCCGATGAACGTAGTAGAGGCCACACCGGGGAGCTGTTTTTT. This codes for CASSLADERSRGHTGELFF.

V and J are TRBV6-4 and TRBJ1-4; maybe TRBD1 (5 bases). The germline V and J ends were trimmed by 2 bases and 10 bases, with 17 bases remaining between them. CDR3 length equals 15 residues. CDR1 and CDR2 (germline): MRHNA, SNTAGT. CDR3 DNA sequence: TGTGCCAGCAGTGACGGGACCGCCTCAAGTGGAAAACTGTTTTTT. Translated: CASSDGTASSGKLFF.

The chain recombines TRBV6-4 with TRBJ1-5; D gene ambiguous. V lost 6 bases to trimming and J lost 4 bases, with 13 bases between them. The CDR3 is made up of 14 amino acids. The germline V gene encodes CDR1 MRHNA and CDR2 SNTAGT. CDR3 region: CASSPGVGNQPQHF. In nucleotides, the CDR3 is TGTGCCAGCAGCCCCGGGGTAGGGAATCAGCCCCAGCATTTT.

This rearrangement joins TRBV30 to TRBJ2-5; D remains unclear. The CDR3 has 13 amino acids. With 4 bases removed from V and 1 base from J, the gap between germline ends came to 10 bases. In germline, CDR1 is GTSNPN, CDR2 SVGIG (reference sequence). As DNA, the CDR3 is TGTGCCTGGACTCGAGGTTTCCAAGAGACCCAGTACTTC. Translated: CAWTRGFQETQYF.

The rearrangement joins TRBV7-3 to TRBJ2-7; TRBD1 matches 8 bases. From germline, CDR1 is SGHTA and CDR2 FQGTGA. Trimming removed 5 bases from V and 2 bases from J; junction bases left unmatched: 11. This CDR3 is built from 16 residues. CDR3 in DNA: TGTGCCAGCAGCCTCGACTGGGACAGGCCGACCTACGAGCAGTACTTC. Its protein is CASSLDWDRPTYEQYF. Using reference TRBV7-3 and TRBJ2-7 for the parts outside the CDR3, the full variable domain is GAGVSQTPSNKVTEKGKYVELRCDPISGHTALYWYRQSLGQGPEFLIYFQGTGAADDSGLPNDRFFAVRPEGSVSTLKIQRTERGDSAVYLCASSLDWDRPTYEQYFGPGTRLTVT.

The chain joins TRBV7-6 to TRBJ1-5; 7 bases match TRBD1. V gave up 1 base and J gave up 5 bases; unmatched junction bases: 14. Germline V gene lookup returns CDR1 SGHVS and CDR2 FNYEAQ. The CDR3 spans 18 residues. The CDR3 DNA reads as TGTGCCAGCAGCTTAGATGGTGGCGGGCAGGGGGGCGATCAGCCCCAGCATTTT. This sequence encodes CASSLDGGGQGGDQPQHF.